The clone carrying this T cell receptor beta chain was detected once. This record comes from a study of blood T cell repertoires in COVID-19. Study information: Collection of acute and convalescent COVID-19 samples took place in the United States, Italy and Spain.

CDR3 length equals 13 residues. V was clipped by 6 bases and J by 1 base, with 7 bases between them. Germline-derived CDR1 and CDR2 are MDHEN and SYDVKM. The table came from immunoSEQ multiplex PCR; TCRdb's copy has only in-frame clones and leaves some out. The data show about 360,000 clones, 87% seen once. The study recruited people aged 18 to 89 years across more than 20 US areas. The clonotype comes from a man aged 40-49 years in a cohort exposed to, infected with or recovered from COVID-19 (not recorded which). This chain connects TRBV28 to TRBJ1-5; D is unresolved. The sample consisted of PBMCs or T cells enriched from blood (not recorded which). The CDR3 loop is CASRPRSNQPQHF. CDR3 nucleotides: TGTGCCAGCAGGCCTAGGAGCAATCAGCCCCAGCATTTT.